A few counts support the clone carrying this T cell receptor beta chain. Trimming took 7 bases from V and 4 from J, leaving 10 bases between them. This CDR3 is built from 12 residues. Germline V gene lookup returns CDR1 MDHEN and CDR2 SYDVKM. The sample is drawn from a study of cytotoxic CD8 clonotypes in ibrutinib-treated CLL. Data came from immunoSEQ multiplex PCR; TCRdb stores just in-frame clones and leaves some out. The sample holds 100,000 to 150,000 clones, approximately 83% seen once. The material sequenced was PBMCs, taken after 24 months of ibrutinib treatment. The origin of this receptor is a human donor with chronic lymphocytic leukemia. This chain connects TRBV28 to TRBJ1-2; D is ambiguous. The CDR3 DNA reads TGTGCCAGCAACCCGGAGGGCTATGGCTACACCTTC. It is translated as CASNPEGYGYTF.